A selection of T cell receptor beta chains follows, all from one sample in a study of blood T cell repertoires in COVID-19. The data were produced by immunoSEQ multiplex PCR, yet TCRdb's version contains in-frame clones alone and is incomplete. The sample has about 300,000 clones, approximately 91% seen once. The sample was peripheral blood. Every receptor here comes from a young man with active or convalescent COVID-19. Both conserved end residues are part of each CDR3. D genes are given only for firm matches. Clone size is not always given. Where it is, it says once, few, many or a class for expanded clones.

.,.,TRBJ2-3,TRBV5-1,TGCGCCAGCAGCTTGCGCGGGGCGGGCACAGATACGCAGTATTTT,CASSLRGAGTDTQYF
.,.,TRBJ2-3,TRBV7-6,TGTGCCAGCAGCCCCAGGGCTCCGGGTACGGGCACAGATACGCAGTATTTT,CASSPRAPGTGTDTQYF
.,few,TRBJ2-7,TRBV28,TGTGCCAGCGGTGGGGCAGGAACCTACGAGCAGTACTTC,CASGGAGTYEQYF
TRBD1,.,TRBJ1-6,TRBV11-2,TGTGCCAGCAGCTCCGGGACAGCGAATTCACCCCTCCACTTT,CASSSGTANSPLHF
TRBD2,once,TRBJ2-1,TRBV9,TGTGCCAGCAGCCCCCCGGGGCGGGGAGGGAATGAGCAGTTCTTC,CASSPPGRGGNEQFF
.,.,TRBJ2-2,TRBV7-6,TGTGCCAGCAGCCCCGGGACCGGGGAGCTGTTTTTT,CASSPGTGELFF
TRBD1,.,TRBJ2-7,TRBV10-3,TGTGCCATCAGGGGGGACAGCTACGAGCAGTACTTC,CAIRGDSYEQYF
.,.,TRBJ1-1,TRBV5-5,TGTGCCAGCAGCCTGGGGACGGGGACTGAAGCTTTCTTT,CASSLGTGTEAFF
.,.,TRBJ2-3,TRBV3-1/TRBV3-2,TGTGCCAGCAGCCAAGATACGGGCACAGATACGCAGTATTTT,CASSQDTGTDTQYF
.,.,TRBJ2-7,TRBV5-3,TGTGCCAGAAGCTTCAGCTATGGACAATGCTCCTACGAGCAGTACTTC,CARSFSYGQCSYEQYF